This TCR beta chain was captured in a study of blood T cell repertoires in COVID-19. As for the study in general: From the United States, Italy and Spain came samples of acute and convalescent COVID-19. In each case, the material was cDNA or gDNA derived from T cells, B-cell-depleted T cells, or PBMCs.

There are 15 residues in the CDR3. Germline CDR1 is SGHTA and CDR2 is FQGNSA. V lost 1 base, J lost 6 bases, and 4 bases stayed unmatched. This clone was observed a few times. Original handling: Cell counts per sample came from amplifying reference gene primers. The protocol was immunoSEQ multiplex PCR, while the TCRdb copy is restricted to in-frame clones and leaves out a portion. V and J calls and clone size are copied from that table; D and trimming were computed from the DNA. Of about 17,000 clones detected, about 81% appear once; the ten largest clones hold roughly 8%. The chain uses TRBV7-2 and TRBJ2-1, with 9 bases lining up with TRBD2. Sequences were obtained from peripheral blood. The clonotype was recovered from a man in his sixties with acute or convalescent COVID-19. The CDR3 protein is CASSLGRGGINEQFF. The CDR3 DNA follows: TGTGCCAGCAGCTTAGGGCGGGGGGGGATCAATGAGCAGTTCTTC.